A selection of T cell receptor beta chains follows, all from one sample in a study of blood T cell repertoires in COVID-19. Clones were sequenced by immunoSEQ multiplex PCR, and TCRdb holds only the in-frame ones, with some missing. This repertoire shows 120,000 or so clones, roughly three quarters found once; its top ten account for approximately 35%. Sequenced sample: peripheral blood. The receptors shown here come from a man aged 35-49 years with active or convalescent COVID-19. Each CDR3 is given with its conserved first and last residue. D genes are given only for firm matches. Size is omitted from some rows. Given values are once, few, many or a class for expanded clones.

TRBD2 TRBJ2-1 - TRBV7-2 CASSPYALTSGVYNEQFF TGTGCCAGCAGCCCATACGCCCTGACTAGCGGGGTCTACAATGAGCAGTTCTTC
- TRBJ2-6 - TRBV29-1 CSVEVLSGANVLTF TGCAGCGTTGAAGTTTTATCTGGGGCCAACGTCCTGACTTTC
- TRBJ1-6 - TRBV2 CASRGGDSYNSPLHF TGTGCCAGCCGGGGGGGGGACTCCTATAATTCACCCCTCCACTTT
TRBD1 TRBJ1-6 - TRBV10-3 CAIRKVTGDNSPLHF TGTGCCATCAGAAAGGTGACAGGGGATAATTCACCCCTCCACTTT
- TRBJ2-2 - TRBV3-1/TRBV3-2 CASSPSPANTGELFF TGTGCCAGCAGCCCGTCCCCTGCGAACACCGGGGAGCTGTTTTTT
- TRBJ1-2 - TRBV30 CAWIFRGTRGNYGYTF TGTGCCTGGATCTTTAGGGGGACAAGAGGGAACTATGGCTACACCTTC
- TRBJ2-5 - TRBV10-2 CASTTGSLETQYF TGCGCCAGCACTACAGGGTCGTTGGAGACCCAGTACTTC
- TRBJ2-1 few TRBV4-1 CASSPRGGVGSYNEQFF TGCGCCAGCAGCCCGAGGGGGGGCGTAGGCTCCTACAATGAGCAGTTCTTC
TRBD2 TRBJ2-1 - TRBV2 CASGLAGPNEQFF TGTGCCAGCGGGCTAGCGGGTCCTAATGAGCAGTTCTTC
- TRBJ1-1 - TRBV5-1 CASSPGTSNTEAFF TGCGCCAGCAGCCCGGGGACTTCGAACACTGAAGCTTTCTTT
TRBD1 TRBJ1-5 - TRBV19 CASRTGQYQPQHF TGTGCCAGTAGGACAGGGCAATATCAGCCCCAGCATTTT
- TRBJ2-1 - TRBV27 CASSPHGDGRSEQFF TGTGCCAGCAGTCCCCACGGGGATGGGAGAAGTGAGCAGTTCTTC
- TRBJ2-1 - TRBV27 CASSLSRQYNEQFF TGTGCCAGCAGCTTGTCGAGGCAGTACAATGAGCAGTTCTTC
- TRBJ1-1 - TRBV15 CATRRELQGKGTEAFF TGTGCCACCAGGAGGGAACTACAGGGTAAGGGAACTGAAGCTTTCTTT
TRBD2 TRBJ2-7 - TRBV7-2 CASSLARGGRTIYEQYF TGTGCCAGCAGCTTAGCGAGGGGCGGGAGAACAATCTACGAGCAGTACTTC
- TRBJ2-5 - TRBV30 CACHGETQYF TGTGCCTGCCACGGGGAGACCCAGTACTTC
- TRBJ1-2 - TRBV2 CAGTQGNYGYTF TGTGCCGGGACCCAGGGGAACTATGGCTACACCTTC
- TRBJ2-5 - TRBV2 CASSVGQGSQETQYF TGTGCCAGCAGTGTAGGGCAGGGAAGTCAAGAGACCCAGTACTTC
- TRBJ1-5 - TRBV30 CAWNRGSNQPQHF TGTGCCTGGAACCGGGGTAGCAATCAGCCCCAGCATTTT
TRBD1 TRBJ1-5 - TRBV15 CATSREQGVRQPQHF TGTGCCACCAGCAGAGAACAGGGGGTTAGGCAGCCCCAGCATTTT
- TRBJ1-2 - TRBV7-2 CASSPGGRDYGYTF TGTGCCAGCAGCCCCGGTGGCCGGGACTATGGCTACACCTTC
TRBD1 TRBJ1-4 - TRBV6-5 CASRDEGQGLEKLFF TGTGCCAGCAGAGACGAGGGACAGGGGTTGGAAAAACTGTTTTTT
- TRBJ2-3 once TRBV18 CASSTRAGSTDTQYF TGTGCCAGCTCCACCAGGGCGGGGAGCACAGATACGCAGTATTTT
TRBD1 TRBJ1-1 - TRBV18 CASSPRAGGTEAFF TGTGCCAGCTCACCCAGGGCAGGGGGCACTGAAGCTTTCTTT
TRBD1 TRBJ1-2 - TRBV4-2 CASSQVDRADYGYTF TGTGCCAGCAGCCAAGTGGACAGGGCCGACTATGGCTACACCTTC
TRBD2 TRBJ2-5 - TRBV6-2/TRBV6-3 CASSYTSGGAETQYF TGTGCCAGCAGTTACACTAGCGGGGGGGCAGAGACCCAGTACTTC
- TRBJ1-3 - TRBV24-1 CATGGGGNSGNTIYF TGTGCCACCGGGGGGGGCGGAAACTCTGGAAACACCATATATTTT
TRBD1 TRBJ2-5 - TRBV19 CASSRTGGETQYF TGTGCCAGTAGCCGGACAGGGGGAGAGACCCAGTACTTC
- TRBJ1-2 - TRBV10-3 CAIRPGITGQGYGYTF TGTGCCATCAGACCGGGAATAACAGGGCAGGGCTATGGCTACACCTTC
TRBD2 TRBJ2-5 once TRBV5-6 CASSSALTTAGELETQYF TGTGCCAGCAGCTCCGCTCTCACGACAGCGGGAGAACTAGAGACCCAGTACTTC
- TRBJ2-5 - TRBV27 CASSSQQGTETQYF TGTGCCAGCAGTTCCCAGCAGGGGACGGAGACCCAGTACTTC
- TRBJ1-2 - TRBV12-3/TRBV12-4 CASSHRDNYGYTF TGTGCCAGCAGCCACAGGGACAACTATGGCTACACCTTC
TRBD2 TRBJ2-2 - TRBV5-1 CASSTGLAGDTGELFF TGCGCCAGCAGCACGGGACTAGCGGGAGACACCGGGGAGCTGTTTTTT
TRBD2 TRBJ2-7 - TRBV5-1 CASSLAEEYEQYF TGCGCCAGTTCTCTAGCGGAGGAATACGAGCAGTACTTC
- TRBJ1-1 - TRBV7-9 CASSLGQPNTEAFF TGTGCCAGCAGCTTAGGACAGCCGAACACTGAAGCTTTCTTT
- TRBJ2-2 - TRBV10-2 CASSESITSNGELFF TGCGCCAGCAGTGAGTCAATCACTTCCAACGGGGAGCTGTTTTTT
TRBD1 TRBJ1-6 - TRBV7-9 CVSKTGPDSPLHF TGTGTCAGCAAGACAGGGCCGGACTCACCCCTCCACTTT
- TRBJ1-1 - TRBV7-9 CASSQDTYTEAFF TGTGCCAGCAGCCAAGACACGTACACTGAAGCTTTCTTT
- TRBJ1-1 - TRBV5-1 CASSWGGEGAPEAFF TGCGCCAGCAGCTGGGGGGGTGAAGGCGCTCCTGAAGCTTTCTTT
- TRBJ1-2 - TRBV27 CASSLSGGGNGYTF TGTGCCAGCAGTTTATCCGGGGGGGGGAATGGCTACACCTTC
- TRBJ2-3 - TRBV4-2 CASSQETGDTDTQYF TGTGCCAGCAGCCAAGAGACGGGAGACACAGATACGCAGTATTTT
TRBD2 TRBJ2-3 - TRBV9 CASSPWTSGTDTQYF TGTGCCAGCAGCCCCTGGACTAGCGGCACAGATACGCAGTATTTT
TRBD2 TRBJ2-7 - TRBV5-4 CASSLEAGGPYEQYF TGTGCCAGCAGCTTGGAAGCGGGAGGGCCCTACGAGCAGTACTTC
TRBD2 TRBJ2-2 - TRBV5-1 CASSLEGGHAGELFF TGCGCCAGCAGCTTGGAGGGAGGGCACGCCGGGGAGCTGTTTTTT
TRBD1 TRBJ1-2 few TRBV6-5 CASSYSTGYGYTF TGTGCCAGCAGTTACTCGACAGGGTATGGCTACACCTTC
TRBD1 TRBJ2-2 - TRBV6-2/TRBV6-3 CASSYSSPQGGRGELFF TGTGCCAGCAGTTACTCGAGTCCACAGGGGGGACGCGGGGAGCTGTTTTTT
- TRBJ2-3 - TRBV9 CASSVEGGSGADTQYF TGTGCCAGCAGCGTAGAAGGTGGGAGCGGCGCAGATACGCAGTATTTT